Reported below is one T cell receptor beta chain. This clonotype was seen ten or more times. What antigen it recognizes has not been identified. Base qualities are not provided; no much larger clone lies one nucleotide away. TCR beta CDR3 regions were amplified from RNA transcripts. The first round of RT-PCR for the TCR CDR3 was performed with the HTBI primer set and the Qiagen OneStep RT-PCR kit. Libraries were constructed in a second round of multiplex PCR, after which size selection and purification were performed. The libraries were sequenced on an Illumina HiSeq2000 using paired-end 100 bp reads. The original pipeline was this. SOAPnuke was used to process the raw data, removing reads that contained adapters or uncalled bases, had a mean Phred below 15, or lacked an exact match to the constant primer or identifier. COPE v1.2.5 was used to merge the high-quality paired reads, and each unique nucleotide sequence was defined as a clonotype. MiTCR v1.1 was used to align the clonotypes against IMGT TRBV, TRBD and TRBJ reference segments. The analysis included only V-J combinations with a frequency above 0.0001, which together covered around 99% of the repertoires. A TCS score was defined as the ratio of F50 (clonal expansion) to E x V (chaos), with BLOSUM62-based TCRdist applied between CDR3 peptides within each V-J. Welch's t-statistics and random forest reduced 514 V-J features to roughly 13, which were used in a naive Bayes classifier (R e1071). Thyroid-blood repertoire similarity was quantified with the Morisita-Horn index. The raw public reads went through TCRdb reprocessing: fastp at Q25, MiXCR clone calling, in-frame beta chains kept. Under each unique CDR3 protein, matching rows form one entry showing the most common genes and DNA. The V and J calls and clone size come from TCRdb's table, not from the authors' own analysis. A total of approximately 610,000 distinct CDR3 sequences appear in this sample, 14% to 15% of them only once. The ten biggest clones cover about 3.9% of the sample.

V and J lose 2 bases and 6 bases, and a span of 17 bases separates them. Including the terminal cysteine and phenylalanine, the CDR3 comprises 16 residues. Just CDR3 DNA is preserved here, 48 bases in frame from base 1. Ophthalmopathy patients had moderately to severely active disease, Clinical Activity Score of at least 3, NOSPECS grade of at least 4, and duration under 3 months. Patients with uncontrolled infections, other autoimmune diseases, pregnancy or lactation were excluded. Clinical symptoms, serum thyroxine and TRAb, thyroid ultrasound, and orbital computed tomography formed the basis for the diagnoses. PBMCs were isolated from around 10 ml of fresh peripheral blood by Ficoll-Paque density gradient centrifugation. Total RNA was extracted using Trizol reagent, and RNA quality was assessed on an Agilent 2100 Bioanalyzer. The entry originates in a study of T cells in Graves' hyperthyroidism and ophthalmopathy (dated by TCRdb to about 2019). A note on the overall study: Peripheral blood samples were taken at the time of initial diagnosis, prior to any treatment. TCR V-J signatures able to tell the groups apart were searched for in a discovery cohort of 90 to 100 patients, of whom more than 40 had Graves' ophthalmopathy and around 57 had stable Graves' hyperthyroidism. Whether ophthalmopathy could be predicted prospectively was tested in an independent validation cohort made up of roughly 20 hyperthyroidism patients plus 17 patients who later progressed to ophthalmopathy. The 85 to 100 discovery patients were divided at random into training and test sets in a 7:3 ratio. In addition, the study compared T-cell repertoires in thyroid tissue and in blood from about 6 Graves' hyperthyroidism patients. After blood sampling, hyperthyroidism patients were treated with methimazole at a starting dose of 30 mg daily, and ophthalmopathy patients were treated with high-dose intravenous methylprednisolone. The paper describes TCR Vbeta CDR3 sequencing of 135 peripheral blood samples, made up of 43 ophthalmopathy patients, 70 to 80 hyperthyroidism patients and approximately 17 progressor patients. What the authors observed across the whole study: A 13 V-J signature model separated ophthalmopathy from stable hyperthyroidism, with about 90% sensitivity and approximately 81% specificity in cross-validation and 80%/75% in testing. Most expanded thyroid clonotypes (frequency above 0.001) were also detected in blood, suggesting blood repertoires may reflect thyroid immune responses. During validation, the model predicted progression to ophthalmopathy a median of about 6.3 months ahead of onset, with 70.59% sensitivity and 72% to 80% specificity. Sample size was not statistically predetermined, and blinding of investigators to group allocation was not performed.

This TCR derives from a middle-aged woman with Graves' ophthalmopathy. The rearrangement joined TRBV12-3 or TRBV12-4 to TRBJ1-5, with the D gene too uncertain to name. The specimen sequenced was blood. The CDR3 is CASSLIGEGDRQPQHF. The nucleotide sequence reads as follows: TGTGCCAGCAGTTTAATTGGGGAGGGAGATCGTCAGCCCCAGCATTTT.